This T cell receptor beta chain was captured in a study of blood T cells in healthy people across ages. Notes on the study in general: TCR beta diversity per million T cells fell roughly linearly with age.

Every donor gave roughly 9.2 milliliters of peripheral blood. This clonotype came up a few times. Antigen: not known. Germline V gene sequence: CDR1 SGHRS, CDR2 YFSETQ. This CDR3 comprises 16 residues. Trimming removed 0 bases from V and 0 bases from J, with 9 bases in between. A second PCR of 7 to 11 cycles used a sample-barcoded 5' primer and a J-beta primer mix. Template switching added a 12-random-nucleotide identifier to every cDNA molecule. One entry per CDR3 protein, called by TCRdb with MiXCR from the 5' RACE reads. The sample has approximately 800,000 distinct CDR3 sequences, around 45% seen once; the top ten hold 15% to 20%.

The sequencing sample was made of blood. The origin of this receptor is a man aged 80 or over in good health. The chain combines TRBV5-1 with TRBJ1-4; the D gene is possibly TRBD1 (5 bases). This CDR3 reads CASSLALGATNEKLFF. The CDR3 DNA sequence: TGCGCCAGCAGCTTGGCCTTGGGGGCAACTAATGAAAAACTGTTTTTT.